Below, 21 T cell receptor beta chains from the same sample are listed, as sequenced in a study of blood T cell repertoires in COVID-19. Repertoires were generated with immunoSEQ multiplex PCR, while TCRdb's copy carries only in-frame clones and drops some. The table includes fewer than 300,000 clones, 70% to 90% detected once. Sequencing was performed on peripheral blood. These receptors were taken from a man in his fifties or sixties with active or convalescent COVID-19.

J is TRBJ2-7 and V is TRBV6-4; 12 nucleotides agree with TRBD2. CDR1 is MRHNA, CDR2 SNTAGT, per germline. The ends lost 0 bases at V and 3 bases at J; junction bases unmatched: 12. The CDR3 is 19 amino acids. CDR3 DNA sequence: TGTGCCAGCAGTGACTCGGTGACTAGCGGGAGTAGCCCTCTCTACGAGCAGTACTTC. Residues: CASSDSVTSGSSPLYEQYF.

The V call is TRBV18, the J call TRBJ1-5, with 7 bases identical to TRBD1. The V gene's germline CDR1 is KGHSH and CDR2 LQKENI. V was clipped by 3 bases and J by 7 bases; unmatched bases: 6. This CDR3 region has 14 residues. The CDR3 here is CASSPQGVGQPQHF. The CDR3 nucleotides read TGTGCCAGCTCACCTCAGGGGGTTGGGCAGCCCCAGCATTTT.

This chain uses TRBV5-6 with TRBJ2-1, with 9 bases matching TRBD2. With 2 bases clipped from V and 9 bases from J, the junction kept 9 bases outside the gene matches. Per germline, CDR1 SGHDT and CDR2 YYEEEE. The CDR3 is 15 residues long. This CDR3 reads CASSFGGRADGEQFF. CDR3 DNA sequence: TGTGCCAGCAGCTTCGGCGGGAGGGCAGACGGTGAGCAGTTCTTC.

The chain carries TRBV6-2 or TRBV6-3 and TRBJ1-1; 10 positions match TRBD1. Germline V gene lookup returns CDR1 MNHEY and CDR2 SVGEGT. V dropped 4 bases and J dropped 2; count of bases not matched to a gene: 7. CDR3 length: 16 residues. CDR3: CASSSTGTGVNTEAFF. DNA for the CDR3: TGTGCCAGCAGTTCAACCGGGACAGGGGTCAACACTGAAGCTTTCTTT.

CDR3 bases: TGCGCCAGCAGTCTCGGACAGGGGGTATACGATGAGCAGTTCTTC. It yields the protein CASSLGQGVYDEQFF. The rearrangement links TRBV4-1 to TRBJ2-1; 10 nucleotides agree with TRBD1. Unmatched junction bases numbered 10, after V lost 6 bases and J lost 8 bases. From germline, CDR1 is MGHRA and CDR2 YSYEKL. The CDR3 runs to 15 residues.

A word on this clone: Other DNA sequences within the sample encode an identical CDR3. CDR3 loop: CASSPPGLAGADTQYF. The DNA of the CDR3 is TGTGCCAGCTCACCCCCGGGACTAGCGGGGGCAGATACGCAGTATTTT. This chain connects TRBV18 to TRBJ2-3, with 14 bases fitting TRBD2. Losses at the gene ends were 3 bases for V and 4 bases for J; bases not matched to a gene: 3. The CDR3 has 16 residues. The germline V gene encodes CDR1 KGHSH and CDR2 LQKENI.

The chain recombines TRBV4-1 with TRBJ2-7, with 9 bases lining up with TRBD1. Germline V gene sequence: CDR1 MGHRA, CDR2 YSYEKL. V lost 3 bases, J lost 5 bases, and 8 bases stayed unmatched. This CDR3 has 15 residues. Here the CDR3 reads CASSHRTGATDEQYF. The CDR3 nucleotides read TGCGCCAGCAGCCATCGGACAGGGGCGACTGACGAGCAGTACTTC.

DNA of the CDR3: TGTGCCAGCAGCCAATTCGAGTCCGGTTACAACGTCCTGACTTTC. Translating it yields CASSQFESGYNVLTF. The V call is TRBV3-1 (or the pseudogene TRBV3-2), the J call TRBJ2-6; D uncertain. Germline values: CDR1 LGHDT, CDR2 YNNKEL (reference sequence). The V end was cut by 2 bases, the J end by 9 bases, with 14 bases between. The CDR3 consists of 15 residues.

The J gene is TRBJ2-3, the V gene TRBV9; TRBD2 matches at 7 bases. The CDR3 runs to 16 residues. The germline V gene encodes CDR1 SGDLS and CDR2 YYNGEE. J was trimmed by 2 bases and V by 0 bases; bases with no gene match: 6. CDR3 sequence reads: CASSVEKTSFTDTQYF. The CDR3 region has the DNA TGTGCCAGCAGCGTAGAAAAGACTAGCTTCACAGATACGCAGTATTTT. Variable domain in full (rest from reference TRBV9 and TRBJ2-3): DSGVTQTPKHLITATGQRVTLRCSPRSGDLSVYWYQQSLDQGLQFLIQYYNGEERAKGNILERFSAQQFPDLHSELNLSSLELGDSALYFCASSVEKTSFTDTQYFGPGTRLTVL.

The DNA for the CDR3 is TGTGCCACCTCGACAGGCTATTATGGCTACACCTTC. Its translation: CATSTGYYGYTF. V usage is TRBV10-3 and J usage is TRBJ1-2, with D tentatively TRBD1 (6 bases). V lost 10 bases, J lost 5 bases, and 14 bases lay in between. Germline V CDR1 and CDR2: ENHRY, SYGVKD. The CDR3 runs 12 residues.

V and J are TRBV4-3 and TRBJ2-7; possibly TRBD2 for D (5 bases). CDR1 is LGHNA, CDR2 YSLEER, per germline. Trimming left V 0 bases short and J 9 bases short, with 18 bases between. The CDR3 loop spans 15 amino acids. CDR3 loop: CASSQESSSISGQYF. In DNA form, the CDR3 reads TGCGCCAGCAGCCAAGAGTCTAGCTCCATCTCTGGGCAGTACTTC.

There are a few counts of this clone. The chain employs TRBV7-9 and TRBJ2-7; unclear D gene. Germline CDR1 SEHNR, CDR2 FQNEAQ (reference sequence). Trimming removed 1 base from V and 4 bases from J, with 8 bases in between. The CDR3 has 13 residues. The CDR3 nucleotides are TGTGCCAGCAGCTTAGGACAAGATTACGAGCAGTACTTC. Translated: CASSLGQDYEQYF.

The chain joins TRBV7-9 to TRBJ2-1; weak D call: TRBD2 (8 bases). Germline CDR1 SEHNR, CDR2 FQNEAQ (reference sequence). V was clipped by 11 bases and J by 8 bases, with 16 bases between them. The CDR3 length is 12 residues. The CDR3 spells CAARGGTDEQFF. CDR3 nucleotide sequence: TGTGCCGCCCGGGGGGGGACAGATGAGCAGTTCTTC.

The chain employs TRBV6-5 and TRBJ1-4, with a possible D match to TRBD1 (5 bases). The length of the CDR3 is 15 residues. Germline V gene lookup returns CDR1 MNHEY and CDR2 SVGAGI. Trimming stripped 8 bases from V and 8 bases from J, with 21 bases between. For the CDR3, the DNA is TGTGCCAGCGGGGGGTTGACAGTGCCCGCCGAAAAACTGTTTTTT. This encodes CASGGLTVPAEKLFF.

The genes are TRBV20-1 and TRBJ2-1; D remains unclear. Trimming stripped 5 bases from V and 9 bases from J, with 8 bases between. The CDR3 has 10 amino acids. Germline loops: CDR1 DFQATT, CDR2 SNEGSKA (reference sequence). CDR3 nucleotide sequence: TGCAGTGCTTTTAACGGTGAGCAGTTCTTC. Translated: CSAFNGEQFF.

In the case of this clone: The sample carries other DNA sequences with the same CDR3. J is TRBJ2-1 and V is TRBV5-4; TRBD2 agrees at 11 bases. Trimming took 4 bases from V and 0 from J; bases not matched to a gene: 3. Germline CDR1 SGHNT, CDR2 YYREEE (reference sequence). CDR3 length: 16 amino acids. The CDR3 reads CASSPGTSGSYNEQFF. DNA for the CDR3: TGTGCCAGCAGCCCGGGGACTAGCGGCTCCTACAATGAGCAGTTCTTC.

The CDR3 protein is CASSYQGEEGYTF. For the CDR3, the DNA is TGTGCCAGCAGTTACCAAGGGGAAGAGGGCTACACCTTC. The chain couples TRBV6-5 to TRBJ1-2, with D perhaps TRBD1 (5 bases). CDR3 length equals 13 residues. Between the trimmed V and J ends, which lost 2 bases and 8 bases, there was a span of 12 bases. Germline assignment: CDR1 MNHEY and CDR2 SVGAGI.

This rearrangement joins TRBV2 to TRBJ2-1; TRBD1 is a possible D gene (5 bases). This CDR3 spans 14 amino acids. V lost 7 bases to trimming and J lost 4 bases, with 14 bases between them. CDR1 is SNHLY and CDR2 is FYNNEI in the germline V gene. CDR3 bases: TGTGCCAGCATGGGGCGGCCCGCTTACAATGAGCAGTTCTTC. Translated, it gives CASMGRPAYNEQFF.

The CDR3 spells CASAGAPGTSGQETQYF. The CDR3 DNA is TGTGCCAGCGCAGGGGCCCCCGGGACTAGCGGACAAGAGACCCAGTACTTC. The rearrangement joins TRBV3-1 (or the pseudogene TRBV3-2) to TRBJ2-5; 11 positions match TRBD2. CDR3 size: 17 residues. Germline V gene data show CDR1 as LGHDT and CDR2 as YNNKEL (reference sequence). The ends lost 8 bases at V and 2 bases at J; junction bases unmatched: 13.

This chain connects TRBV7-3 to TRBJ2-2; no clear D gene. The V and J ends lost 1 base and 0 bases respectively, with 9 bases between them. CDR1 is SGHTA, CDR2 FQGTGA, per germline. There are 16 residues in the CDR3. The CDR3 sequence: CASSLNSLANTGELFF. CDR3 nucleotides: TGTGCCAGCAGCTTAAATTCACTTGCGAACACCGGGGAGCTGTTTTTT.

The chain is built from TRBV2 and TRBJ2-7; TRBD1 matches at 8 bases. The trim removed 3 bases at V and 7 bases at J, leaving 8 bases unmatched. Germline CDR1 reads SNHLY; CDR2 reads FYNNEI. The CDR3 consists of 14 residues. The CDR3 DNA sequence: TGTGCCAGCAGTGATACTCAGGGGGCTGGGGAGCAGTACTTC. Translating it yields CASSDTQGAGEQYF.